This TCR beta chain was recorded in a study of blood T cell repertoires in COVID-19. Study information: Whether acute or convalescent, the COVID-19 samples came from the United States, Italy and Spain. T cells, B-cell-depleted T cells, or PBMCs supplied cDNA or gDNA.

Per the original methods: The authors estimated nucleated cell counts from reference gene primer amplification. TCRdb's table, derived via immunoSEQ multiplex PCR, lists solely in-frame clones and lacks some. The DNA gave D and trimming, while V, J and clone size come from that table. The repertoire has some 150,000 clones, around 80% of them found once; the top ten carry roughly 9%. Germline CDR1 is SGHDT and CDR2 is YYEEEE. V gave up 3 bases and J gave up 5 bases, with 11 bases separating them. This CDR3 comprises 13 residues. The receptor was isolated from a woman between 70 and 85 years old with acute or convalescent COVID-19. V usage is TRBV5-6 and J usage is TRBJ1-1, with a possible D match to TRBD1 (6 bases). The sequenced material came from peripheral blood. The CDR3 sequence is CASSSQGLTEAFF. Written as DNA, the CDR3 is TGTGCCAGCAGCTCCCAGGGGTTGACTGAAGCTTTCTTT. Full variable domain (missing parts from reference TRBV5-6 and TRBJ1-1): DAGVTQSPTHLIKTRGQQVTLRCSPKSGHDTVSWYQQALGQGPQFIFQYYEEEERQRGNFPDRFSGHQFPNYSSELNVNALLLGDSALYLCASSSQGLTEAFFGQGTRLTVV.